A single sample is the source of the 5 T cell receptor beta chains below, sequenced in a study of blood T cell repertoires in COVID-19. The table came from immunoSEQ multiplex PCR; TCRdb's copy has only in-frame clones and leaves some out. The sample yields 300,000 or so clones, just over 90% seen once. Sequenced sample: peripheral blood. Receptors were obtained from a woman in her twenties or thirties with COVID-19, enrolled during active disease.

The rearrangement uses TRBV19 and TRBJ1-1; 9 bases match TRBD1. The ends lost 4 bases at V and 5 bases at J; junction bases unmatched: 8. CDR3 length equals 15 residues. Germline values: CDR1 LNHDA, CDR2 SQIVND (reference sequence). CDR3 amino acids: CASSTGGGQGTEAFF. For the CDR3, the DNA is TGTGCCAGTAGTACAGGAGGGGGACAGGGAACTGAAGCTTTCTTT.

The chain couples TRBV30 to TRBJ1-5; a weak D match, TRBD1 (5 bases). Germline CDR1 reads GTSNPN; CDR2 reads SVGIG (reference sequence). The CDR3 spans 14 residues. V lost 3 bases and J lost 3, with 12 bases in between. The chain's CDR3 is CAWSADSLNQPQHF. CDR3 DNA sequence: TGTGCCTGGAGCGCCGACAGTCTCAATCAGCCCCAGCATTTT.

The V call is TRBV7-3, the J call TRBJ2-1; 9 bases are shared with TRBD2. Germline-derived CDR1 and CDR2 are SGHTA and FQGTGA. The trim removed 6 bases at V and 5 bases at J, leaving 2 bases unmatched. The CDR3 contains 13 residues. CDR3 residues: CASSAGGDNEQFF. In DNA, the CDR3 is TGTGCCAGCAGTGCGGGAGGGGACAATGAGCAGTTCTTC.

This clone showed up just a few times. The chain links TRBV3-1 (or the pseudogene TRBV3-2) to TRBJ2-3; D call uncertain. V lost 0 bases, J lost 2 bases, and 12 bases lay in between. The CDR3 sequence is 16 residues long. CDR1 and CDR2 from the germline V gene are LGHDT and YNNKEL (reference sequence). The CDR3 DNA reads TGTGCCAGCAGCCAAGAGGGCAGAAGATACACAGATACGCAGTATTTT. Amino acid sequence: CASSQEGRRYTDTQYF.

This chain links TRBV18 with TRBJ1-1, with unresolved D. This CDR3 is built from 17 residues. Germline lookup yields CDR1 KGHSH and CDR2 LQKENI. V was trimmed by 2 bases and J by 0 bases, leaving 16 bases between them. CDR3 coding DNA: TGTGCCAGCTCACCAGGAGAAACTCACCTGATGAACACTGAAGCTTTCTTT. Its protein is CASSPGETHLMNTEAFF. Variable domain in full (rest from reference TRBV18 and TRBJ1-1): NAGVMQNPRHLVRRRGQEARLRCSPMKGHSHVYWYRQLPEEGLKFMVYLQKENIIDESGMPKERFSAEFPKEGPSILRIQQVVRGDSAAYFCASSPGETHLMNTEAFFGQGTRLTVV.